The 2 T cell receptor beta chains listed next were all sequenced from one sample in a study of read filtering for tumor transcriptome and immune sequencing. This library used approximately 390 ng RNA and molecular barcoded adaptors spanning alpha/delta and beta/gamma chains. TCRdb re-called the reads with MiXCR, one entry per CDR3 protein. Among 100,000 to 150,000 distinct CDR3 sequences listed, 10% to 15% were seen once. The sequenced material came from a population of CD138-negative cells sorted from bone marrow. The receptor set was obtained from a donor older than 35 with multiple myeloma.

The sample holds many counts of this clonotype. The rearrangement joins TRBV7-6 to TRBJ2-5; 8 bases fit TRBD1. This CDR3 has 16 residues. The germline V gene has CDR1 SGHVS and CDR2 FNYEAQ. After removal of 2 bases from V and 4 bases from J, the junction contained 9 bases not matched to a gene. DNA of the CDR3: TGTGCCAGCAGCTTATCCCGGGACAGGAGGTCAGAGACCCAGTACTTC. Residues: CASSLSRDRRSETQYF.

This clonotype has just a few counts. This chain connects TRBV6-5 to TRBJ1-1; perhaps TRBD1 as D (5 bases). The germline V gene encodes CDR1 MNHEY and CDR2 SVGAGI. V lost 2 bases and J lost 7, with 8 bases in between. This CDR3 has 12 amino acids. The CDR3 DNA reads TGTGCCAGCAGTTACAGAGGGGTTGAAGCTTTCTTT. It yields the protein CASSYRGVEAFF.